This entry lists 27 T cell receptor beta chains sequenced from one sample in a study of T cell changes during pregnancy in multiple sclerosis. The repertoire was sequenced with immunoSEQ multiplex PCR; TCRdb's copy has only in-frame clones and lacks some. In the table there are 80,000 to 100,000 clones, around 94% of which are singletons. The specimen comprised peripheral blood, sampled in the first trimester of pregnancy. All receptors come from a female donor with multiple sclerosis, enrolled in a pregnancy study.

The rearrangement uses TRBV7-6 and TRBJ2-7; possible D gene TRBD2, 5 bases. The CDR3 runs 14 residues. With 4 bases removed from V and 0 bases from J, the gap between germline ends came to 10 bases. Germline V gene data show CDR1 as SGHVS and CDR2 as FNYEAQ. DNA for the CDR3: TGTGCCAGCAGCTCGCGAGGGAGCTCCTACGAGCAGTACTTC. Amino acids: CASSSRGSSYEQYF. Full variable domain (missing parts from reference TRBV7-6 and TRBJ2-7): GAGVSQSPRYKVTKRGQDVALRCDPISGHVSLYWYRQALGQGPEFLTYFNYEAQQDKSGLPNDRFSAERPEGSISTLTIQRTEQRDSAMYRCASSSRGSSYEQYFGPGTRLTVT.

As concerns this clone: The junction and the germline gene differ at one end; a read error may be behind it. This chain connects TRBV7-7 to TRBJ2-2; D is undetermined. From germline, CDR1 is SSHAT and CDR2 FNYEAQ (reference sequence). This CDR3 contains 12 residues. The chain's CDR3 is CASRQNTGELFF. The CDR3 bases are TGTGCTAGCAGACAGAACACCGGGGAGCTGTTTTTT.

This sequence joins TRBV11-3 and TRBJ2-2, with D hard to call. CDR1 is SGHNT, CDR2 YENEEA, per germline. The CDR3 has 12 amino acids. Trimming stripped 5 bases from V and 7 bases from J, with 8 bases between. As DNA, the CDR3 is TGTGCCAGCAGCCGAAGAGACGGGGAGCTGTTTTTT. Translated: CASSRRDGELFF.

This chain joins TRBV30 and TRBJ1-1, with D possibly being TRBD1 (6 bases). Germline CDR1 and CDR2: GTSNPN and SVGIG (reference sequence). This CDR3 is 15 amino acids long. Trimming took 1 base from V and 0 from J, leaving 12 bases between them. As DNA, the CDR3 is TGTGCCTGGAGTGGATTAGGGACACTGAACACTGAAGCTTTCTTT. This codes for CAWSGLGTLNTEAFF. The complete variable domain, with remaining parts taken from reference TRBV30 and TRBJ1-1, reads SQTIHQWPATLVQPVGSPLSLECTVEGTSNPNLYWYRQAAGRGLQLLFYSVGIGQISSEVPQNLSASRPQDRQFILSSKKLLLSDSGFYLCAWSGLGTLNTEAFFGQGTRLTVV.

This clone was recorded only once. This chain uses TRBV14 with TRBJ2-2; 8 positions agree with TRBD2. Germline CDR1 SGHDN, CDR2 FVKESK. J lost 1 base, V lost 0 bases, and 13 bases had no gene match. This CDR3 has 20 residues. The chain's CDR3 is CASSQDPTRGSGENTGELFF. The CDR3 DNA reads as TGTGCCAGCAGCCAAGATCCGACCCGAGGTAGCGGGGAGAACACCGGGGAGCTGTTTTTT.

The chain carries TRBV7-9 and TRBJ2-1, with a possible D match to TRBD2 (6 bases). The germline V and J ends were trimmed by 8 bases and 8 bases, with 13 bases remaining between them. Germline V CDR1 and CDR2: SEHNR, FQNEAQ (reference sequence). The CDR3 runs 12 residues. CDR3 residues: CASEGGDYEQFF. For the CDR3, the DNA is TGTGCCAGCGAGGGCGGGGACTATGAGCAGTTCTTC.

The chain joins TRBV2 to TRBJ2-3; a possible D gene is TRBD1 (6 bases). The CDR3 is 15 residues long. V dropped 3 bases and J dropped 4 bases, with 14 bases sitting between them. In germline, CDR1 is SNHLY, CDR2 FYNNEI. CDR3 sequence: CASSELVRGSDTQYF. The CDR3 bases are TGTGCCAGCAGTGAGTTGGTAAGGGGGTCAGATACGCAGTATTTT. Filled out from reference TRBV2 and TRBJ2-3, the complete variable domain reads EPEVTQTPSHQVTQMGQEVILRCVPISNHLYFYWYRQILGQKVEFLVSFYNNEISEKSEIFDDQFSVERPDGSNFTLKIRSTKLEDSAMYFCASSELVRGSDTQYFGPGTRLTVL.

The chain has TRBV5-3 and TRBJ2-3; 9 positions match TRBD1. TRBV5-3 is designated an ORF whose function remains uncertain. This CDR3 is 14 amino acids long. V trimming: 3 bases; J trimming: 3 bases; junction bases outside the gene matches: 2. Here the CDR3 reads CARSSGQGTDTQYF. For the CDR3, the DNA is TGTGCCAGAAGCTCGGGACAGGGAACAGATACGCAGTATTTT.

The chain uses TRBV28 and TRBJ2-3; 8 bases agree with TRBD2. V gave up 3 bases and J gave up 4 bases; unmatched junction bases: 12. From germline, CDR1 is MDHEN and CDR2 SYDVKM. This CDR3 comprises 17 residues. This CDR3 reads CASSLNLGGRRADTQYF. As DNA, the CDR3 is TGTGCCAGCAGTTTGAATTTGGGCGGGAGGAGGGCAGATACGCAGTATTTT.

The chain carries TRBV18 and TRBJ1-1; 8 bases line up with TRBD1. V dropped 8 bases and J dropped 1; count of bases not matched to a gene: 6. In germline, CDR1 is KGHSH, CDR2 LQKENI. The CDR3 has 14 amino acids. The CDR3 bases are TGTGCCAGCGCGAGGGACAGGTCGAACACTGAAGCTTTCTTT. Encoded protein: CASARDRSNTEAFF.

The CDR3 region has the DNA TGTGCCAGCAGCTTAGAGGGACAGGGGGTAAGCAATCAGCCCCAGCATTTT. Its translation: CASSLEGQGVSNQPQHF. The chain is built from TRBV7-2 and TRBJ1-5, with TRBD1 identical over 11 bases. Trimming took 1 base from V and 1 from J; bases not matched to a gene: 3. CDR1 and CDR2 from the germline V gene are SGHTA and FQGNSA. The CDR3 sequence is 17 residues long.

The chain combines TRBV2 with TRBJ2-3; 9 bases map to TRBD2. Germline CDR1 and CDR2: SNHLY and FYNNEI. V shed 2 bases, J shed 5 bases, and the junction held 5 bases outside the gene matches. This CDR3 spans 15 amino acids. Here the CDR3 reads CASSESSGSGDTQYF. The DNA of the CDR3 is TGTGCCAGCAGTGAAAGTAGCGGGAGTGGAGATACGCAGTATTTT.

This clone was observed a single time. The J gene is TRBJ2-1, the V gene TRBV5-6, with a possible D match to TRBD2 (5 bases). Trimming took off 4 bases at V and 0 bases at J, with 14 bases between the two ends. Germline V CDR1 and CDR2: SGHDT, YYEEEE. This CDR3 is built from 16 residues. The CDR3 sequence is CASSPQRLTSYNEQFF. The DNA for the CDR3 is TGTGCCAGCAGCCCTCAGCGACTAACCTCCTACAATGAGCAGTTCTTC.

This chain connects TRBV7-6 to TRBJ2-1, with TRBD2 matching over 9 bases. In germline, CDR1 is SGHVS, CDR2 FNYEAQ. V was pared by 3 bases and J by 7 bases, with 4 bases of the junction left unmatched. This CDR3 has 14 residues. This chain's CDR3 is CASSFLSGSNEQFF. As DNA, the CDR3 is TGTGCCAGCAGCTTCCTTAGCGGGAGTAATGAGCAGTTCTTC.

V is TRBV5-1 and J is TRBJ2-1, with 10 bases matching TRBD1. V lost 3 bases and J lost 9; bases outside the gene matches: 12. The CDR3 is 16 amino acids. Germline V CDR1 and CDR2: SGHRS, YFSETQ. The CDR3 DNA follows: TGCGCCAGCAGCTCCTCCTGGGGACAGGGGCTCGGTGAGCAGTTCTTC. This sequence encodes CASSSSWGQGLGEQFF.

V usage is TRBV27 and J usage is TRBJ1-2; the D gene is possibly TRBD1 (6 bases). Between the trimmed V and J ends, which lost 3 bases and 5 bases, there was a span of 10 bases. Germline-derived CDR1 and CDR2 are MNHEY and SMNVEV (reference sequence). The CDR3 is 13 amino acids. CDR3 residues: CASSFRGPYGYTF. CDR3 nucleotides: TGTGCCAGCAGTTTCAGGGGACCATATGGCTACACCTTC.

The rearrangement joins TRBV27 to TRBJ2-3, with 9 bases fitting TRBD1. CDR1 is MNHEY and CDR2 is SMNVEV in the germline V gene (reference sequence). With 5 bases clipped from V and 3 bases from J, the junction kept 9 bases outside the gene matches. This CDR3 has 16 residues. The CDR3 DNA sequence: TGTGCCAGCAGTAGACCTCCGGGACAGGGTACAGATACGCAGTATTTT. It encodes CASSRPPGQGTDTQYF.

This chain joins TRBV7-9 and TRBJ2-5; 8 nucleotides line up with TRBD2. The CDR3 sequence is 16 residues long. CDR1 and CDR2 from the germline V gene are SEHNR and FQNEAQ (reference sequence). V shed 5 bases and J 5 bases; nucleotides not matched to a gene: 13. Written as DNA, the CDR3 is TGTGCCAGCAGCGCCAGACTAGACCCTAGCGGGGAGACCCAGTACTTC. As protein: CASSARLDPSGETQYF.

The J gene is TRBJ2-1, the V gene TRBV6-6, with 7 bases fitting TRBD2. With 6 bases clipped from V and 9 bases from J, the junction kept 8 bases outside the gene matches. The germline CDR1 and CDR2 sequences are MNHNY and SVGAGI (reference sequence). CDR3 length: 13 amino acids. CDR3 DNA: TGTGCCAGCAGAGGGACTATCTGGGGTGAGCAGTTCTTC. Translation gives CASRGTIWGEQFF.

This clone showed up just once. The sample contains more than one DNA sequence encoding this CDR3. The J gene is TRBJ1-1, the V gene TRBV6-4; 11 bases map to TRBD1. CDR3 length equals 14 residues. V lost 2 bases and J lost 4; bases outside the gene matches: 0. Germline CDR1 is MRHNA and CDR2 is SNTAGT. The chain's CDR3 is CASSDGTGGTEAFF. For the CDR3, the DNA is TGTGCCAGCAGTGACGGGACAGGGGGCACTGAAGCTTTCTTT.

The chain has TRBV18 and TRBJ2-3; TRBD1 matches 11 bases. The ends lost 6 bases at V and 5 bases at J; junction bases unmatched: 7. This CDR3 has 15 residues. Germline V gives CDR1 KGHSH, CDR2 LQKENI. This CDR3 is CASSPGQGEKDTQYF. The CDR3 DNA sequence: TGTGCCAGCTCTCCGGGACAGGGGGAGAAAGATACGCAGTATTTT.

This chain uses TRBV28 with TRBJ2-7; D gene unclear. This CDR3 contains 14 residues. The germline gives CDR1 MDHEN, CDR2 SYDVKM. V lost 6 bases and J lost 2, with 14 bases in between. CDR3 bases: TGTGCCAGCAGCAAAGACTCGTTCGCCTACGAGCAGTACTTC. It is translated as CASSKDSFAYEQYF.

This rearrangement joins TRBV12-5 to TRBJ2-1; 7 bases agree with TRBD1. The CDR3 has 15 residues. Germline values: CDR1 LGHNT, CDR2 FRNRAP. J was trimmed by 0 bases and V by 7 bases; bases with no gene match: 6. The CDR3, as DNA: TGTGCTAGTGCCCAAGGGGGCGTCTCCTACAATGAGCAGTTCTTC. Protein: CASAQGGVSYNEQFF.

This clone was seen a single time. CDR3 DNA: TGTGCCAGCAGAGGACAGGGGTACGAGCAGTACTTC. It encodes CASRGQGYEQYF. The chain couples TRBV27 to TRBJ2-7, with 9 bases that match TRBD1. The CDR3 consists of 12 residues. Germline V gives CDR1 MNHEY, CDR2 SMNVEV (reference sequence). V lost 6 bases and J lost 4; bases outside the gene matches: 1.

The genes are TRBV11-1 and TRBJ2-3, with a possible D match to TRBD2 (6 bases). The ends were cut back, 1 base at V and 2 bases at J, with 13 bases in the middle. Germline V CDR1 and CDR2: SGHAT, FQDESV (reference sequence). The CDR3 is 16 residues long. CDR3 nucleotide sequence: TGTGCCAGCAGCTTAGGTCTTGCTAGCGACACAGATACGCAGTATTTT. It specifies CASSLGLASDTDTQYF.

As to this clone: The sample contains more than one DNA sequence encoding this CDR3. The chain joins TRBV27 to TRBJ1-5; D gene unclear. V was trimmed by 3 bases and J by 3 bases, leaving 9 bases between them. The CDR3 totals 14 residues. Germline CDR1 reads MNHEY; CDR2 reads SMNVEV (reference sequence). The CDR3 reads CASSFSGSNQPQHF. CDR3 sequence (DNA): TGTGCCAGCAGTTTTTCCGGGTCCAATCAGCCCCAGCATTTT.

V and J are TRBV6-6 and TRBJ2-2, with a weak D call TRBD1 (5 bases). Per germline, CDR1 MNHNY and CDR2 SVGAGI (reference sequence). There are 16 residues in the CDR3. Trimming shortened V by 7 bases and J by 1 base, and 16 bases separated the two germline ends. The CDR3 sequence is CASIIGAGMNTGELFF. The CDR3 region has the DNA TGTGCCAGCATTATAGGGGCAGGGATGAACACCGGGGAGCTGTTTTTT.